Here is one T cell receptor (beta chain) with its context. Random hexamers were used to reverse transcribe the RNA input (about 0.5 to 1 ug). A single record per CDR3 protein comes from TCRdb applying MiXCR to the immunoSEQ multiplex PCR reads. The table includes approximately 260,000 distinct CDR3 sequences, about 96% detected once. The data were obtained in a study of CD8 T cells in Susac syndrome. Trimming shortened V by 4 bases and J by 0 bases, and 10 bases separated the two germline ends. Germline CDR1 and CDR2: SQVTM and ANQGSEA. This CDR3 has 15 amino acids. V is TRBV29-1 and J is TRBJ2-6; D is perhaps TRBD1 (6 bases). What was sequenced was CD4+ T cells from PBMCs. The clonotype originates from a human donor with Susac syndrome. The CDR3 loop is CSVARDNSGANVLTF. Here the CDR3 DNA reads TGCAGCGTTGCTCGGGACAACTCTGGGGCCAACGTCCTGACTTTC. The entire variable domain, with the rest obtained from reference TRBV29-1 and TRBJ2-6, is as follows: SAVISQKPSRDICQRGTSLTIQCQVDSQVTMMFWYRQQPGQSLTLIATANQGSEATYESGFVIDKFPISRPNLTFSTLTVSNMSPEDSSIYLCSVARDNSGANVLTFGAGSRLTVL.